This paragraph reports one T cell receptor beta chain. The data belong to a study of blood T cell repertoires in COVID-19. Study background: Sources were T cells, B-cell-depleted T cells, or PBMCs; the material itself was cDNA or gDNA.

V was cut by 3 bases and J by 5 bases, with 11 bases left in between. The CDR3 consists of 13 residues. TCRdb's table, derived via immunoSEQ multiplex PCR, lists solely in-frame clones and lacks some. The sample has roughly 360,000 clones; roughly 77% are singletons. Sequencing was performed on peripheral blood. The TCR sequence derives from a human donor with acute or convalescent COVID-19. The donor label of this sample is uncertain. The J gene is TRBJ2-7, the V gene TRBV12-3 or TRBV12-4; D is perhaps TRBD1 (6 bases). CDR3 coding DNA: TGTGCCAGCAGTTTCTCGGACAGCAACGAGCAGTACTTC. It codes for CASSFSDSNEQYF.